This T cell receptor (beta chain) was identified in a study of Graves' ophthalmopathy and Graves' hyperthyroidism. Study context: Researchers obtained peripheral blood at initial diagnosis, before any treatment had begun.

This clonotype came up many times. As yet, its antigen is unknown. Germline V gene lookup returns CDR1 MNHEY and CDR2 SMNVEV (reference sequence). The CDR3 contains 13 residues. Trimming cost V 6 bases and J 4 bases, with 13 bases left between them. Regarding the study as a whole: At approximately 70% sensitivity and 72.22% specificity, the model predicted progression of the ophthalmopathy.

Using RNA transcripts, the TCR beta CDR3 regions were amplified. The first round was an RT-PCR with HTBI primers, and the second round was a multiplex PCR. TCRdb called the multiplex PCR reads again in MiXCR, with one record for every CDR3 protein. Of a few hundred thousand distinct CDR3 sequences listed, 15% were seen once; the top ten hold 5.5% to 7%. Sequencing was performed on peripheral blood. The clonotype originates from a woman aged 18-29 years with stable Graves' hyperthyroidism. The rearrangement links TRBV27 to TRBJ2-7; D is unresolved. For the CDR3, the DNA is TGTGCCAGCAGCCCATGGCCCTCTTACGAGCAGTACTTC. Residues: CASSPWPSYEQYF.